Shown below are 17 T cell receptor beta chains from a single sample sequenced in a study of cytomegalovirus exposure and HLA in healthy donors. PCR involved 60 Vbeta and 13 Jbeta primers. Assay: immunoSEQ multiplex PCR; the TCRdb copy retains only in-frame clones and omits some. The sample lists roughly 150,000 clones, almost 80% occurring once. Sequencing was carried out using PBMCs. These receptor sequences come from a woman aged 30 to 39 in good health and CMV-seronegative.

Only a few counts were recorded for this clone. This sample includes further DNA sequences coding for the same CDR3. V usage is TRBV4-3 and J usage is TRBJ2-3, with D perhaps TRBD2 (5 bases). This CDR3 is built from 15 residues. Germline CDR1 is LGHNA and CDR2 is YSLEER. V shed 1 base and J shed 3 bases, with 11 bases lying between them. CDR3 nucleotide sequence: TGCGCCAGCAGCCAAGGGGCAGGCGGGACAGATACGCAGTATTTT. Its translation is CASSQGAGGTDTQYF.

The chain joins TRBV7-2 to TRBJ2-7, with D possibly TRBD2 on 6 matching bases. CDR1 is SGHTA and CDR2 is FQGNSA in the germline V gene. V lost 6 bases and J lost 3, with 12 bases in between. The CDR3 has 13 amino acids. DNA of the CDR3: TGTGCCAGCAGTTCGGGACTTGGCTACGAGCAGTACTTC. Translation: CASSSGLGYEQYF.

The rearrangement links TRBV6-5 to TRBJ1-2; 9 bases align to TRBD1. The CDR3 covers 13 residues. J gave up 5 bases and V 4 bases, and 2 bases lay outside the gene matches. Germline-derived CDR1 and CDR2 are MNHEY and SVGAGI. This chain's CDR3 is CASSLDRGYGYTF. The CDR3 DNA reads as TGTGCCAGCAGTTTAGACAGGGGGTATGGCTACACCTTC.

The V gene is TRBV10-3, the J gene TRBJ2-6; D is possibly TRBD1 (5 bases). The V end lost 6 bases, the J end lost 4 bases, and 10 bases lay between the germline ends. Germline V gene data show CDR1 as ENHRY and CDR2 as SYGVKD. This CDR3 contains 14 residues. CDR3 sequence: CAIRQGLGANVLTF. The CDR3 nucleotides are TGTGCCATCAGGCAGGGTCTGGGGGCCAACGTCCTGACTTTC.

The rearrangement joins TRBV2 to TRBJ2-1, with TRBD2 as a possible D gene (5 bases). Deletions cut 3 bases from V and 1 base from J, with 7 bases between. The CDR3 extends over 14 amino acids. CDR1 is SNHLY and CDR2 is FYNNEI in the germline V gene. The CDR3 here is CASSDGGSYNEQFF. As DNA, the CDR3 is TGTGCCAGCAGTGACGGCGGGTCCTACAATGAGCAGTTCTTC.

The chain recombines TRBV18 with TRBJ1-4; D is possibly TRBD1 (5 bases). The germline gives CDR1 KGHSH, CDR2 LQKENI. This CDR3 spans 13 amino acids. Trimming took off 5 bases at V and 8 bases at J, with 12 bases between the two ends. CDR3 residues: CASSSVREEKLFF. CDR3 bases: TGTGCCAGCTCATCCGTCAGGGAAGAAAAACTGTTTTTT.

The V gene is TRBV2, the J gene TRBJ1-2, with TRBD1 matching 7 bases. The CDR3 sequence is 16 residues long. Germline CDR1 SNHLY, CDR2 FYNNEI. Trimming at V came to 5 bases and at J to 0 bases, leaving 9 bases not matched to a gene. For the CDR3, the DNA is TGTGCCAGCAGTCCTACAGGGGCCCTAGCTAACTATGGCTACACCTTC. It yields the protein CASSPTGALANYGYTF.

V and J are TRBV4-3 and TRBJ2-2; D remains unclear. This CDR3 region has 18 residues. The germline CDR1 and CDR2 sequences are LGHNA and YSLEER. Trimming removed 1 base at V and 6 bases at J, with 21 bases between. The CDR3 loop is CASSQASERVPLPGELFF. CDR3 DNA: TGCGCCAGCAGCCAAGCGTCCGAACGGGTCCCACTCCCCGGGGAGCTGTTTTTT.

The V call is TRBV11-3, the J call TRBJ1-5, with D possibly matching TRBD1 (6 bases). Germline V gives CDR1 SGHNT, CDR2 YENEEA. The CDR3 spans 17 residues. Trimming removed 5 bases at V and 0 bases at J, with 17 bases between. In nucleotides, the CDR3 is TGTGCCAGCAGCATCACTCGGACAGTCTATAGCAATCAGCCCCAGCATTTT. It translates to CASSITRTVYSNQPQHF.

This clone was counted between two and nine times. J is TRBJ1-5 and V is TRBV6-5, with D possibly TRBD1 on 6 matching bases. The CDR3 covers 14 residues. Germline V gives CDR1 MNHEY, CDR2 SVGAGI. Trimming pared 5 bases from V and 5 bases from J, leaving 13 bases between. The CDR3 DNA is TGTGCCAGCAGTCCAAGACAGGCTGATCAGCCCCAGCATTTT. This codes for CASSPRQADQPQHF.

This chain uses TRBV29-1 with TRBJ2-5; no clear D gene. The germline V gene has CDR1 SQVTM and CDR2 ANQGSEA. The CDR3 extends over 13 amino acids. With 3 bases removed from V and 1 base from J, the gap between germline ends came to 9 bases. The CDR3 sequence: CSVERQLQETQYF. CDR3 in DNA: TGCAGCGTTGAGCGGCAGCTCCAAGAGACCCAGTACTTC.

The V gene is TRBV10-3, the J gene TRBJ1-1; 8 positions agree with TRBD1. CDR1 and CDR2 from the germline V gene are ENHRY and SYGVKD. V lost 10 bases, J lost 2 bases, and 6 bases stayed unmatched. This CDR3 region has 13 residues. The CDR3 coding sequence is TGTGCCACCGGACAGGGCCTAAACACTGAAGCTTTCTTT. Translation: CATGQGLNTEAFF.

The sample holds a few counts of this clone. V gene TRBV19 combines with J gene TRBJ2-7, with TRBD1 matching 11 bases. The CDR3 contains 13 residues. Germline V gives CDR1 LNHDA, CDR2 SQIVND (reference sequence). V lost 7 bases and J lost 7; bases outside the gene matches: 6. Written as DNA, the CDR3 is TGTGCCAGTAATAAGGACAGGGGGCAGGAGCAGTACTTC. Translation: CASNKDRGQEQYF.

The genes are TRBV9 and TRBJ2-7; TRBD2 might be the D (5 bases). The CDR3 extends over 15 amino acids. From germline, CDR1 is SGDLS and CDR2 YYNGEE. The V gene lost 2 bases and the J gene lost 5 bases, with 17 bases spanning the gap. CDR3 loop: CASSVRQSGSDEQYF. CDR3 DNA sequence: TGTGCCAGCAGCGTCAGGCAATCGGGGTCCGACGAGCAGTACTTC.

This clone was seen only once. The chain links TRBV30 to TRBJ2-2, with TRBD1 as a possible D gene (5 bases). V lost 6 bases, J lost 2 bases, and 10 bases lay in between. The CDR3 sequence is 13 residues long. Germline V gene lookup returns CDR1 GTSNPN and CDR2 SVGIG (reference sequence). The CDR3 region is CACQGTNTGELFF. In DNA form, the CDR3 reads TGTGCCTGCCAGGGCACTAACACCGGGGAGCTGTTTTTT. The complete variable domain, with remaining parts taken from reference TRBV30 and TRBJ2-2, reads SQTIHQWPATLVQPVGSPLSLECTVEGTSNPNLYWYRQAAGRGLQLLFYSVGIGQISSEVPQNLSASRPQDRQFILSSKKLLLSDSGFYLCACQGTNTGELFFGEGSRLTVL.

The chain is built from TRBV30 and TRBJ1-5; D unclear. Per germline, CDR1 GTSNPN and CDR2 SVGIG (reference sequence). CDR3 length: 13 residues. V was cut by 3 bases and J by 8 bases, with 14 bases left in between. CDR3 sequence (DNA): TGTGCCTGGAGCTTAGGAGATGATAAGCCCCAGCATTTT. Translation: CAWSLGDDKPQHF.

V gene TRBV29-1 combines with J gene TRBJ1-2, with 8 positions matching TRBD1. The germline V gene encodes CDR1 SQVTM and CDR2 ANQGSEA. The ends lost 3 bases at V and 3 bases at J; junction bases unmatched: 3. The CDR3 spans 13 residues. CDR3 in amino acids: CSVDGQGDYGYTF. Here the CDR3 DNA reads TGCAGCGTTGACGGACAGGGAGACTATGGCTACACCTTC.